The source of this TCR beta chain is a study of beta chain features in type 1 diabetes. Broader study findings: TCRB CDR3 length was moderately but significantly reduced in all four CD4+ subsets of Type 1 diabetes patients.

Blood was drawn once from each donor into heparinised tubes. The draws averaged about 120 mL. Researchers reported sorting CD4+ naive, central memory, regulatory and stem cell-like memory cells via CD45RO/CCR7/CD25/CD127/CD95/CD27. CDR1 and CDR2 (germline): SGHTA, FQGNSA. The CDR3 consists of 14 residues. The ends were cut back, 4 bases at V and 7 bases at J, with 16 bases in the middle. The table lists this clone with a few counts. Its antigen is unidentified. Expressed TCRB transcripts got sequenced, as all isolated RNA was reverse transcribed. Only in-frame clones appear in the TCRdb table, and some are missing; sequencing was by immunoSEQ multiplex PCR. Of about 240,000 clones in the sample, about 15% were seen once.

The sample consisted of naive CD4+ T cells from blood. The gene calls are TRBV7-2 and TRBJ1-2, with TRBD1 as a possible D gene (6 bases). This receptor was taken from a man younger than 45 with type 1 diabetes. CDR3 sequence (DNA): TGTGCCAGCAGCTCCGCGCAGGGGTTGTCTGGCTACACCTTC. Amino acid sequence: CASSSAQGLSGYTF.